This TCR beta chain emerged from a study of early T cells in non-severe SARS-CoV-2 infection. As for the study in general: Chains stayed unpaired after sequencing of bulk RNA from unsorted whole blood.

Regarding the study as a whole: Sequences matched to VDJdb favored anti-spike CD8 responses, while private and CD4 specificities were missed.

Unique molecular identifiers tagged individual cDNA molecules. One entry per CDR3 protein, called by TCRdb with MiXCR from the 5' RACE reads. This table holds approximately 39,000 distinct CDR3 sequences, about 6.8% found once. This clonotype was found a few times. Its antigen remains unidentified. Trimming took off 5 bases at V and 6 bases at J, with 16 bases between the two ends. This CDR3 region has 15 residues. Germline loops: CDR1 SGHTA, CDR2 FQGNSA. Material: whole blood, obtained at baseline. The J gene is TRBJ2-2, the V gene TRBV7-2; D is possibly TRBD1 (7 bases). This TCR derives from an adult who was a healthcare worker with PCR-confirmed SARS-CoV-2 infection or an uninfected control (not recorded which). CDR3 sequence reads: CASSTYTGDSGELFF. The DNA of the CDR3 is TGTGCCAGCAGCACCTATACAGGGGACTCCGGGGAGCTGTTTTTT.